This T cell receptor beta chain stems from a study of T-cell reconstitution after alpha-beta-depleted transplantation in children. Findings and caveats of the study: Expanded graft clones, several hundred of them, were reportedly the source of alpha-beta T cells about two months after transplant. Newly produced T cells mostly accounted for T-cell counts and diversity one year post-transplant. Some patients' high day-60 TCRbeta diversity was attributed to recipient cells surviving conditioning.

Preparation of the TCRbeta library involved a method that used unique molecular identifiers. TCRdb reanalysed the PCR reads using MiXCR and keeps one entry per CDR3 protein. This table holds some 100,000 distinct CDR3 sequences, around 15% found once. Trimming left V 3 bases short and J 8 bases short, with 5 bases between. This CDR3 contains 12 residues. This clonotype was recorded a few times. Its antigen is undetermined. This sequence was found in a male patient between 2 and 10 years old who had a stem cell transplant for acute lymphoblastic leukemia, so the T cells may come from the graft donor. J is TRBJ1-6 and V is TRBV12-3 or TRBV12-4; D gene unclear. This specimen was PBMCs, mostly from graft donor cells, taken 180 days after TCRalphabeta/CD19-depleted stem cell transplant. The chain's CDR3 is CASSFGHSPLHF. The CDR3 DNA follows: TGTGCCAGCAGTTTTGGTCATTCACCCCTCCACTTT.